The 8 T cell receptor beta chains listed next were all sequenced from one sample in a study of cytomegalovirus exposure and HLA in healthy donors. In the PCR, 60 Vbeta and 13 Jbeta primers were used. Sequenced by immunoSEQ multiplex PCR; TCRdb stores in-frame clones only, minus some. This sample has 100,000 to 150,000 clones; 15% to 20% occur once, and the top ten carry approximately 2.9%. The sequencing input was PBMCs. These receptors were collected from a female donor in good health and CMV-seropositive.

This clone has a handful of counts. The chain combines TRBV7-8 with TRBJ2-5; TRBD1 is a possible D gene (5 bases). The CDR3 is made up of 16 amino acids. Germline CDR1 reads SGHVS; CDR2 reads FQNEAQ. The germline V and J ends were trimmed by 3 bases and 5 bases, with 19 bases remaining between them. In DNA, the CDR3 is TGTGCCAGCAGCTTCAACTTAGGGCAGGGTGGGGAGACCCAGTACTTC. Its translation is CASSFNLGQGGETQYF.

In its sample, this clone was seen a few times. The genes are TRBV5-4 and TRBJ2-2, with 9 bases matching TRBD2. This CDR3 is 17 amino acids long. The junction had 10 bases not matched to a gene; V was cut back by 7 bases and J by 0 bases. Germline CDR1 SGHNT, CDR2 YYREEE (reference sequence). The CDR3 here is CASLSRAGGTNTGELFF. The CDR3 DNA reads TGTGCCAGCTTATCGCGGGCGGGAGGGACGAACACCGGGGAGCTGTTTTTT.

This clone turned up a few times. A junction boundary mismatches the germline segment, possibly from a read error. The chain couples TRBV30 to TRBJ1-2, with TRBD1 as a possible D gene (5 bases). Germline V gives CDR1 GTSNPN, CDR2 SVGIG (reference sequence). The CDR3 has 12 residues. The CDR3 loop reads CAWSVGGVIPLF. CDR3 nucleotide sequence: TGTGCCTGGAGTGTAGGAGGGGTTATCCCGCTATTC.

The J gene is TRBJ2-3, the V gene TRBV7-9; D remains ambiguous. The CDR3 has 16 residues. V gave up 3 bases and J gave up 0 bases, with 13 bases separating them. Germline lookup yields CDR1 SEHNR and CDR2 FQNEAQ (reference sequence). CDR3 residues: CASSLGSSFSTDTQYF. The CDR3 coding sequence is TGTGCCAGCAGCTTGGGCAGTTCATTCAGCACAGATACGCAGTATTTT.

The chain recombines TRBV4-3 with TRBJ2-5; 11 bases align to TRBD1. The CDR3 runs to 15 residues. Germline loops: CDR1 LGHNA, CDR2 YSLEER. V lost 4 bases to trimming and J lost 5 bases; unmatched junction nucleotides: 6. The CDR3 DNA reads as TGCGCCAGCAGCCGAGGACAGGGGGCTTGGGAGACCCAGTACTTC. Amino acids: CASSRGQGAWETQYF.

The chain recombines TRBV27 with TRBJ2-4, with a tentative D call TRBD2 (5 bases). V was trimmed by 0 bases and J by 0 bases, leaving 6 bases between them. Germline V gene data show CDR1 as MNHEY and CDR2 as SMNVEV (reference sequence). The CDR3 runs 15 residues. The CDR3 here is CASSLSRGAKNIQYF. Written as DNA, the CDR3 is TGTGCCAGCAGTTTATCACGGGGAGCCAAAAACATTCAGTACTTC.

This clone was found a few times. The chain combines TRBV11-3 with TRBJ2-1; 7 bases agree with TRBD1. V dropped 3 bases and J dropped 5; count of bases not matched to a gene: 4. This CDR3 has 14 amino acids. The germline V gene has CDR1 SGHNT and CDR2 YENEEA. The CDR3 here is CASSLGTENNEQFF. The CDR3 DNA is TGTGCCAGCAGCTTGGGGACAGAAAACAATGAGCAGTTCTTC.

This clone was seen only a few times. V usage is TRBV11-3 and J usage is TRBJ2-7, with D maybe TRBD2 (5 bases). Trimming removed 4 bases at V and 6 bases at J, with 13 bases between. Germline CDR1 and CDR2: SGHNT and YENEEA. The CDR3 is 13 residues long. The CDR3 spells CASSSDSNGEQYF. Here the CDR3 DNA reads TGTGCCAGCAGCTCGGACTCGAACGGCGAGCAGTACTTC.